Listed below are T cell receptor beta chains from one sample, sequenced in a study of blood T cell repertoires in COVID-19. The protocol was immunoSEQ multiplex PCR, while the TCRdb copy is restricted to in-frame clones and leaves out a portion. This sample carries under 300,000 clones, roughly 89% of them seen once, and the ten largest clones take 0.94%. Sequencing input: peripheral blood. Every receptor here comes from a woman between 40 and 55 years old who had recovered from COVID-19. Each CDR3 is given with its conserved first and last residue. Fields, in order: V gene, J gene, clone size, D gene, CDR3 DNA, CDR3 protein. A D gene is named only where the DNA matches it firmly. Clone size is stated in some rows and not others, as once, few, many or a class when expanded.

TRBV18	TRBJ1-1	.	TRBD1	TGTGCCAGCTCACCTGGACAGGGGCGTGCAGCTTTCTTT	CASSPGQGRAAFF
TRBV9	TRBJ2-3	.	TRBD2	TGTGCCAGCAGCCGGACTAGGGGCTTCACAGATACGCAGTATTTT	CASSRTRGFTDTQYF
TRBV15	TRBJ2-2	once	.	TGTGCCACCAGCAGAGCCCGGGCTAGCTGGGGCACCGGGGAGCTGTTTTTT	CATSRARASWGTGELFF
TRBV2	TRBJ2-3	once	TRBD2	TGTGCCAGCAGTTATGGACTAGCGGGAACAGATACGCAGTATTTT	CASSYGLAGTDTQYF
TRBV9	TRBJ1-1	.	.	TGTGCCAGCAGCGTAGGGCTGGGGGCGAACACTGAAGCTTTCTTT	CASSVGLGANTEAFF
TRBV9	TRBJ2-1	.	.	TGTGCCAGCAGCGTAGCTAGTCTTCGGAACAATGAGCAGTTCTTC	CASSVASLRNNEQFF
TRBV16	TRBJ2-7	.	TRBD2	TGTGCCAGCAGCCCGGGACTAGCGGGAGACGAGCAGTACTTC	CASSPGLAGDEQYF
TRBV7-9	TRBJ1-1	.	TRBD1	TGTGCCAGCAGCCCCTCGGGACAGGGGAACACTGAAGCTTTCTTT	CASSPSGQGNTEAFF
TRBV7-2	TRBJ2-7	.	.	TGTGCCAGCAGCTTATCCGGTGGAGCTAGCGAGTACTTC	CASSLSGGASEYF
TRBV25-1	TRBJ2-5	.	.	TGTGCCAGCAGTGAATTGGGATCAACAGGAGCGGAGACCCAGTACTTC	CASSELGSTGAETQYF
TRBV6-5	TRBJ2-1	.	TRBD2	TGTGCCAGCATACTAGCGACGACCGCCTACAATGAGCAGTTCTTC	CASILATTAYNEQFF
TRBV30	TRBJ2-7	.	TRBD2	TGTGCCTGGACCCAAAGACTAGCGGGAGGCGAGCAGTACTTC	CAWTQRLAGGEQYF
TRBV23-1	TRBJ1-4	.	.	TGCGCCAGCAGTCGGCCCAGGGGCGGGGGAAAACTGTTTTTT	CASSRPRGGGKLFF
TRBV5-1	TRBJ2-7	.	.	TGCGCCAGCAGCACGCAAACTAGGTCCCACGAGCAGTACTTC	CASSTQTRSHEQYF
TRBV7-3	TRBJ2-5	once	.	TGTGCCAGCAGTCACACCGGGGGAACTGGAGAGACCCAGTACTTC	CASSHTGGTGETQYF
TRBV7-7	TRBJ2-5	once	.	TGTGCTAGCAGCTTAGGCGGGAAAGAGACCCAGTACTTC	CASSLGGKETQYF
TRBV27	TRBJ2-1	.	.	TGTGCCAGCAGTTCATCAGGGGCCTACAATGAGCAGTTCTTC	CASSSSGAYNEQFF
TRBV5-1	TRBJ2-7	.	.	TGCGCCAGCAGCTTGGTGACTGCGACAGACGGCGCCTACGAGCAGTACTTC	CASSLVTATDGAYEQYF
TRBV27	TRBJ1-6	.	.	TGTGCCAGCAGTCCCCTCGGGTCGGAATCACCCCTCCACTTT	CASSPLGSESPLHF
TRBV2	TRBJ1-5	once	TRBD1	TGTGCCAGCAGTTTACAGGGGGCGTCGAATCAGCCCCAGCATTTT	CASSLQGASNQPQHF
TRBV3-1/TRBV3-2	TRBJ2-7	.	.	TGTGCCAGCAGCCAAGTAGGGGTGGGCGAGCAGTACTTC	CASSQVGVGEQYF
TRBV4-1	TRBJ2-1	.	.	TGCGCCAGCAGCCAAGATCTGTCAGGCGATAGCTCCTACAATGAGCAGTTCTTC	CASSQDLSGDSSYNEQFF
TRBV18	TRBJ1-5	.	TRBD1	TGTGCCAGCTCACAAGGGACAGGCGATCAGCCCCAGCATTTT	CASSQGTGDQPQHF
TRBV18	TRBJ1-1	.	.	TGTGCCAGCTCACCCGGGATGAACACTGAAGCTTTCTTT	CASSPGMNTEAFF
TRBV10-3	TRBJ1-1	.	TRBD1	TGTGCCATCAGGTCGACAGGGGACACTGAAGCTTTCTTT	CAIRSTGDTEAFF
TRBV3-1/TRBV3-2	TRBJ2-7	.	.	TGTGCCAGCAGCCAAGAAAGGGGATCAGCCGAGCAGTACTTC	CASSQERGSAEQYF
TRBV7-8	TRBJ2-5	.	.	TGTGCCAGCAGCGCCAATCCGGGGAGCCAAGAGACCCAGTACTTC	CASSANPGSQETQYF
TRBV28	TRBJ2-1	.	.	TGTGCCAGCAGTTTCCTCCTCAGGGTTTCCAATGAGCAGTTCTTC	CASSFLLRVSNEQFF
TRBV29-1	TRBJ2-7	once	TRBD1	TGCAGCGTTGACGGACAGGGCAATCCCTACGAGCAGTACTTC	CSVDGQGNPYEQYF
TRBV28	TRBJ1-5	.	.	TGTGCCAGCAGTTTTGATCTGGGGGAGGATCAGCCCCAGCATTTT	CASSFDLGEDQPQHF
TRBV15	TRBJ1-4	.	TRBD1	TGTGCCACCAGCAGCGCGGACAGGTTTGGTGAAAAACTGTTTTTT	CATSSADRFGEKLFF
TRBV7-2	TRBJ2-7	once	TRBD2	TGTGCCAGCAGCTTACGGGGCGGGAGGGTTGGAGACGAGCAGTACTTC	CASSLRGGRVGDEQYF
TRBV19	TRBJ2-7	.	.	TGTGCCAGTAGTATCCAAACAGGGTTGTCCTACGAGCAGTACTTC	CASSIQTGLSYEQYF
TRBV3-1/TRBV3-2	TRBJ1-6	.	.	TGTGCCAGCAGCCAAGACCAGGGTCCCCTCCACTTT	CASSQDQGPLHF
TRBV11-3	TRBJ1-4	.	.	TGTGCCAGCAGCTTAGGGGCTGCAACTAATGAAAAACTGTTTTTT	CASSLGAATNEKLFF
TRBV29-1	TRBJ2-7	once	TRBD1	TGCAGCGTTGAGTCCGACAGGGGTTACGAGCAGTACTTC	CSVESDRGYEQYF
TRBV11-3	TRBJ2-2	.	TRBD1	TGTGCCAGCAGCTTAGCTACCGGGACAGGGAACACCGGGGAGCTGTTTTTT	CASSLATGTGNTGELFF
TRBV30	TRBJ2-7	.	TRBD1	TGTGCCTGGAGGCGGGGGACAGGGAGGTACGAGCAGTACTTC	CAWRRGTGRYEQYF
TRBV15	TRBJ1-1	.	.	TGTGCCACCAGCAGAGATCGGACAAACACTGAAGCTTTCTTT	CATSRDRTNTEAFF
TRBV3-1/TRBV3-2	TRBJ1-2	.	TRBD1	TGTGCCAGCAGCCAGGCCGGGACAGGGGGGTATGGCTACACCTTC	CASSQAGTGGYGYTF
TRBV3-1/TRBV3-2	TRBJ2-6	.	.	TGTGCCAGCAGCGACATCGGCTCTGGGGCCAACGTCCTGACTTTC	CASSDIGSGANVLTF
TRBV9	TRBJ2-1	.	TRBD2	TGTGCCAGCAGCGTAGGAGGGAGCGGGAGTAGTAATGAGCAGTTCTTC	CASSVGGSGSSNEQFF
TRBV5-1	TRBJ1-3	once	.	TGCGCCAGCAGCTTATCCAGGTATTCCGGAAACACCATATATTTT	CASSLSRYSGNTIYF
TRBV27	TRBJ2-1	.	TRBD2	TGTGCCAGCAGTTTATCGGTAGCGGGAGTACGAAATGAGCAGTTCTTC	CASSLSVAGVRNEQFF
TRBV12-5	TRBJ1-3	.	.	TGTGCTAGTGGCGCAGGGGCAAGCTCTGGAAACACCATATATTTT	CASGAGASSGNTIYF
TRBV9	TRBJ2-6	.	.	TGTGCCAGCAGCTCAGACAGCTACTCTGGGGCCAACGTCCTGACTTTC	CASSSDSYSGANVLTF
TRBV30	TRBJ1-6	.	TRBD1	TGTGCCTGGAAAGGAGGGGGCGCGACACCCCTCCACTTT	CAWKGGGATPLHF
TRBV18	TRBJ2-2	.	TRBD1	TGTGCCAGCTCACCAGGGACAGGGGCGACCGGGGAGCTGTTTTTT	CASSPGTGATGELFF
TRBV25-1	TRBJ2-7	.	TRBD2	TGTGCCAGCAGTCCGGGACTAGCGGGTCTTTGGTCCTACGAGCAGTACTTC	CASSPGLAGLWSYEQYF
TRBV7-3	TRBJ1-1	.	TRBD1	TGTGCCAGCAGCCCGGGGACAGCGAACACTGAAGCTTTCTTT	CASSPGTANTEAFF
TRBV27	TRBJ2-2	.	.	TGTGCCAGCAGTTTTTGGCAGGGCGGCACCGGGGAGCTGTTTTTT	CASSFWQGGTGELFF
TRBV7-2	TRBJ1-1	.	TRBD1	TGTGCCAGCAGCCTCCAATCAGGGGGCACTGAAGCTTTCTTT	CASSLQSGGTEAFF
TRBV13	TRBJ2-7	.	TRBD1	TGTGCCAGCAGCTCAAACAGGGGGCGATTCGAGCAGTACTTC	CASSSNRGRFEQYF
TRBV12-3/TRBV12-4	TRBJ1-4	.	.	TGTGCCAGCAGTCCCAGTGGGAGTGAAAAACTGTTTTTT	CASSPSGSEKLFF
TRBV25-1	TRBJ1-5	.	TRBD1	TGTGCCAGCAGTGACCGGGACAGCCCAAGCAATCAGCCCCAGCATTTT	CASSDRDSPSNQPQHF
TRBV18	TRBJ1-1	.	TRBD1	TGTGCCAGCTCACTACGTCAGGGGGCTGGCACTGAAGCTTTCTTT	CASSLRQGAGTEAFF
TRBV6-5	TRBJ2-2	.	TRBD2	TGTGCCAGCAGTCTCAGCGGGGTGAACACCGGGGAGCTGTTTTTT	CASSLSGVNTGELFF